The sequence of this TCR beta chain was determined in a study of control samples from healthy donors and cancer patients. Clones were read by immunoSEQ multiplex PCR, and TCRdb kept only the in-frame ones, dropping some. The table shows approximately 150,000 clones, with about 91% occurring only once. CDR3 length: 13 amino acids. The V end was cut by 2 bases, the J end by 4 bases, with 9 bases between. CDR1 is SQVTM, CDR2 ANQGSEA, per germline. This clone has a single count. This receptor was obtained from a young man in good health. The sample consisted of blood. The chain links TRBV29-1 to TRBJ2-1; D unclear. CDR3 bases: TGCAGCGTTGAATTGGGCGGATACAATGAGCAGTTCTTC. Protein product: CSVELGGYNEQFF.